This T cell receptor (beta chain) was sequenced in a study of blood T cell repertoires in COVID-19. Across the whole study: The samples span acute and convalescent COVID-19 from the United States, Italy and Spain. T cells, B-cell-depleted T cells, or PBMCs supplied cDNA or gDNA.

Original data processing: Cell counts per sample came from amplifying reference gene primers. Method: immunoSEQ multiplex PCR; TCRdb's copy keeps in-frame clones and lacks some. Clone size and V and J calls were adopted from that table, with D and trimming inferred from the DNA. Of fewer than 75,000 clones in the sample, around 79% were seen once. Sequencing was done on a sample of peripheral blood. The sequence derives from a man aged 55 to 70 with acute or convalescent COVID-19.

CDR3 nucleotide sequence: TGTGCCACCAGTGATCAGGGGTGGGATCAGCCCCAGCATTTT. Encoded protein: CATSDQGWDQPQHF. The gene calls are TRBV24-1 and TRBJ1-5; possibly TRBD1 for D (6 bases). Trimming removed 3 bases at V and 5 bases at J, with 10 bases between. The V gene's germline CDR1 is KGHDR and CDR2 SFDVKD. The CDR3 length is 14 residues.